These 8 T cell receptor beta chains share one sample of origin, sequenced in a study of blood T cell repertoires in COVID-19. Sequencing used immunoSEQ multiplex PCR; TCRdb keeps in-frame clones, though not all of them. The sample consists of roughly 230,000 clones, about 83% of them appearing once. Sequencing input: peripheral blood. The receptors shown here come from a human donor in a cohort sampled during active COVID-19.

This clone came up a few times. The V call is TRBV11-2, the J call TRBJ2-5, with 9 bases matching TRBD1. The junction had 4 bases not matched to a gene; V was cut back by 0 bases and J by 5 bases. CDR1 is SGHAT and CDR2 is FQNNGV in the germline V gene. CDR3 size: 15 residues. CDR3 bases: TGTGCCAGCAGCTTAGATCGTGGGACAGGGGAGACCCAGTACTTC. It translates to CASSLDRGTGETQYF.

J is TRBJ2-7 and V is TRBV7-9, with D uncertain. The CDR3 is 15 amino acids. The V and J ends lost 4 bases and 7 bases respectively, with 20 bases between them. From germline, CDR1 is SEHNR and CDR2 FQNEAQ (reference sequence). CDR3 DNA: TGTGCCAGCAGCTCTAGTATCCGCGCCTCGTGGGAGCAGTACTTC. Translating it yields CASSSSIRASWEQYF.

V and J are TRBV6-4 and TRBJ2-7, with TRBD2 identical over 7 bases. J was trimmed by 2 bases and V by 7 bases; bases with no gene match: 14. From germline, CDR1 is MRHNA and CDR2 SNTAGT. The CDR3 sequence is 16 residues long. This CDR3 reads CASKSLASREPYEQYF. The CDR3 region has the DNA TGTGCCAGCAAATCACTAGCGAGTCGCGAGCCCTACGAGCAGTACTTC.

The table lists this clone with a count of one. V usage is TRBV4-2 and J usage is TRBJ1-5; D is possibly TRBD1 (5 bases). The CDR3 totals 16 residues. V was cut by 0 bases and J by 6 bases, with 15 bases left in between. The germline gives CDR1 LGHNA, CDR2 YNFKEQ. The CDR3 DNA reads TGTGCCAGCAGCCAAGATCCCCAGGGTGGAGTTCAGCCCCAGCATTTT. It is translated as CASSQDPQGGVQPQHF.

The chain employs TRBV6-1 and TRBJ1-2; possible D gene TRBD1, 6 bases. The CDR3 has 14 residues. V was shortened by 2 bases and J by 4 bases, with 11 bases between the two germline ends. Looked up from germline, CDR1 is MNHNS and CDR2 is SASEGT. DNA of the CDR3: TGTGCCAGCAGTGAATCGGGCAGGGGCTATGGCTACACCTTC. Translation: CASSESGRGYGYTF.

J is TRBJ2-7 and V is TRBV27, with TRBD1 identical over 9 bases. Germline lookup yields CDR1 MNHEY and CDR2 SMNVEV (reference sequence). V shed 6 bases and J 3 bases; nucleotides not matched to a gene: 9. The CDR3 has 15 amino acids. CDR3 nucleotides: TGTGCCAGCAGCTCAGGGACAGGGAAAGGCTACGAGCAGTACTTC. Its translation is CASSSGTGKGYEQYF.

This sequence joins TRBV19 and TRBJ2-3; 8 bases align to TRBD2. Germline V gives CDR1 LNHDA, CDR2 SQIVND (reference sequence). The CDR3 totals 12 residues. J lost 13 bases, V lost 5 bases, and 8 bases had no gene match. For the CDR3, the DNA is TGTGCCAGTAGTCAATTCGGGGGGGCGGAGTATTTT. It yields the protein CASSQFGGAEYF.

V gene TRBV5-1 combines with J gene TRBJ1-4, with TRBD1 as a possible D gene (5 bases). V was pared by 0 bases and J by 2 bases, with 8 bases between. The CDR3 consists of 15 residues. The germline V gene has CDR1 SGHRS and CDR2 YFSETQ. In DNA, the CDR3 is TGCGCCAGCAGCTTGGCAGGGTATACTAATGAAAAACTGTTTTTT. Translating gives CASSLAGYTNEKLFF.